The 12 T cell receptor beta chains below were found in one sample sequenced in a study of T cells in Graves' hyperthyroidism and ophthalmopathy. Regions amplified from RNA transcripts were the TCR beta CDR3 regions. A set of HTBI primers served as the primers for a first-round RT-PCR of the TCR CDR3. In TCRdb, the multiplex PCR reads were re-called with MiXCR into one record per CDR3 protein. The top ten clones hold over 30% of a sample with fewer than 300,000 distinct CDR3 sequences, roughly 15% of them seen once. The sequenced sample was blood. The receptors shown here come from a woman in her forties or fifties with Graves' hyperthyroidism that later progressed to Graves' ophthalmopathy.

This clonotype was recorded many times. The chain links TRBV5-1 to TRBJ2-1, with D hard to call. Germline loops: CDR1 SGHRS, CDR2 YFSETQ. The CDR3 consists of 13 residues. Trimming took 2 bases from V and 9 from J, leaving 12 bases between them. The CDR3 protein is CASSLARLGEQFF. As DNA, the CDR3 is TGCGCCAGCAGCTTAGCGCGTCTGGGTGAGCAGTTCTTC.

At least ten counts were recorded for this clonotype. V is TRBV2 and J is TRBJ2-5, with 9 nucleotides matching TRBD2. CDR1 is SNHLY and CDR2 is FYNNEI in the germline V gene. This CDR3 is built from 15 residues. V was clipped by 7 bases and J by 1 base; unmatched bases: 7. The CDR3 DNA follows: TGTGCCAGCACGATGGCGGGAGGGTTCCAAGAGACCCAGTACTTC. This codes for CASTMAGGFQETQYF.

The CDR3 sequence: CSAEPGLAENTGELFF. The CDR3 DNA reads TGCAGTGCTGAACCGGGACTAGCAGAGAACACCGGGGAGCTGTTTTTT. The chain is built from TRBV20-1 and TRBJ2-2, with TRBD2 matching over 9 bases. This CDR3 region has 16 residues. The V gene end was trimmed by 5 bases and the J gene end by 1 base; junction bases not matched to a gene: 8. The germline V gene encodes CDR1 DFQATT and CDR2 SNEGSKA (reference sequence).

The rearrangement links TRBV5-1 to TRBJ1-1, with a weak D call TRBD1 (6 bases). Trimming took off 4 bases at V and 7 bases at J, with 20 bases between the two ends. The CDR3 sequence is 15 residues long. Germline-derived CDR1 and CDR2 are SGHRS and YFSETQ. CDR3 sequence: CASSLGGGGTGEAFF. The CDR3 DNA sequence: TGCGCCAGCAGCCTGGGAGGGGGGGGTACTGGTGAAGCTTTCTTT.

This clonotype came up many times. The chain links TRBV12-3 or TRBV12-4 to TRBJ1-4, with D uncertain. This CDR3 spans 13 amino acids. The V end was cut by 6 bases, the J end by 3 bases, with 8 bases between. Here the CDR3 reads CASRAPANEKLFF. The CDR3 nucleotides are TGTGCCAGCAGGGCTCCGGCTAATGAAAAACTGTTTTTT.

This clonotype came up many times. The V gene is TRBV11-2, the J gene TRBJ1-3; unclear D gene. The V and J ends lost 0 bases and 2 bases respectively, with 5 bases between them. The CDR3 loop spans 14 amino acids. The germline V gene encodes CDR1 SGHAT and CDR2 FQNNGV. The CDR3 loop reads CASSLEAAGNTIYF. DNA of the CDR3: TGTGCCAGCAGCTTAGAAGCGGCTGGAAACACCATATATTTT.

This clonotype was detected ten times or more. The V call is TRBV5-4, the J call TRBJ2-5; D is undetermined. Between the trimmed V and J ends, which lost 3 bases and 1 base, there was a span of 10 bases. The germline V gene encodes CDR1 SGHNT and CDR2 YYREEE (reference sequence). The CDR3 has 14 amino acids. In nucleotides, the CDR3 is TGTGCCAGCAGCTCGGTAGCTTTCCAAGAGACCCAGTACTTC. Protein: CASSSVAFQETQYF.

This clonotype was detected ten times or more. The gene calls are TRBV18 and TRBJ2-7, with 8 nucleotides matching TRBD1. The CDR3 contains 14 residues. Per the germline V gene, CDR1 is KGHSH and CDR2 is LQKENI. The trim removed 6 bases at V and 8 bases at J, leaving 12 bases unmatched. Written as DNA, the CDR3 is TGTGCCAGCTCGCCGGGGGACAGGCCTCGGCAGCAGTACTTC. Translation: CASSPGDRPRQQYF. The complete variable domain, with remaining parts taken from reference TRBV18 and TRBJ2-7, reads NAGVMQNPRHLVRRRGQEARLRCSPMKGHSHVYWYRQLPEEGLKFMVYLQKENIIDESGMPKERFSAEFPKEGPSILRIQQVVRGDSAAYFCASSPGDRPRQQYFGPGTRLTVT.

This clonotype was seen a few times. This chain joins TRBV13 and TRBJ1-5; possible D gene TRBD1, 6 bases. Germline V gives CDR1 PRHDT, CDR2 FYEKMQ (reference sequence). V was clipped by 2 bases and J by 4 bases, with 15 bases between them. The CDR3 runs to 16 residues. In DNA, the CDR3 is TGTGCCAGCAGCTTAAAGGGGGGCCTCCCAAATCAGCCCCAGCATTTT. It encodes CASSLKGGLPNQPQHF.

There are many counts of this clonotype. The genes are TRBV5-6 and TRBJ1-1; the D gene is possibly TRBD1 (5 bases). Trimming removed 1 base at V and 11 bases at J, with 12 bases between. There are 12 residues in the CDR3. From germline, CDR1 is SGHDT and CDR2 YYEEEE. The DNA for the CDR3 is TGTGCCAGCAGCTTGTCGGGGGGAGGCGCTTTCTTT. Translated: CASSLSGGGAFF.

This clonotype was counted only a few times. The chain combines TRBV4-1 with TRBJ1-1, with TRBD1 matching over 9 bases. CDR1 is MGHRA and CDR2 is YSYEKL in the germline V gene. CDR3 length: 15 residues. J lost 3 bases, V lost 3 bases, and 5 bases had no gene match. CDR3 region: CASSQGRQGDTEAFF. CDR3 nucleotide sequence: TGCGCCAGCAGCCAGGGTCGACAGGGGGACACTGAAGCTTTCTTT.

In its sample, this clonotype was seen many times. The V gene is TRBV15, the J gene TRBJ2-1; D unclear. Germline CDR1 LNHNV, CDR2 YYDKDF (reference sequence). With 2 bases removed from V and 8 bases from J, the gap between germline ends came to 13 bases. The CDR3 is made up of 14 amino acids. CDR3 sequence: CATSRPSAVDEQFF. DNA for the CDR3: TGTGCCACCAGCAGACCATCCGCGGTCGATGAGCAGTTCTTC. Full variable domain (missing parts from reference TRBV15 and TRBJ2-1): DAMVIQNPRYQVTQFGKPVTLSCSQTLNHNVMYWYQQKSSQAPKLLFHYYDKDFNNEADTPDNFQSRRPNTSFCFLDIRSPGLGDTAMYLCATSRPSAVDEQFFGPGTRLTVL.